This T cell receptor (beta chain) was sequenced for a study of T-cell memory formation after mild COVID-19. One entry per CDR3 protein results from TCRdb running MiXCR on the 5' RACE reads. The top ten hold 22% of the sample, which has a few hundred thousand distinct CDR3 sequences, 8.5% to 9.5% seen once. A few counts support this clonotype. This CDR3 has 13 amino acids. The ends were cut back, 3 bases at V and 6 bases at J, with 6 bases in the middle. What was sequenced was PBMCs or a T cell subset sorted from them (not recorded which). The receptor comes from a man aged 18 to 30 who had mild COVID-19 (a few samples of this study predate the infection). Cell type and time point are not known. The chain couples TRBV12-3 or TRBV12-4 to TRBJ1-6; no clear D gene. This CDR3 is CASSFGGNSPLHF. CDR3 bases: TGTGCCAGCAGTTTCGGAGGTAATTCACCCCTCCACTTT.